This T cell receptor (beta chain) was found in a study of CD8 T cells in ankylosing spondylitis. Points from the study as a whole: A TCR beta motif made of about eight highly homologous variants seemed typical of ankylosing spondylitis blood.

V was clipped by 1 base and J by 0 bases, with 7 bases between them. The CDR3 runs to 13 residues. CDR1 is GTSNPN, CDR2 SVGIG, per germline (reference sequence). This clonotype turned up a few times. Antigen unknown. Making the TCR beta libraries involved quantitative 5'-RACE with molecular barcodes. TCRdb processed the 5' RACE reads anew with MiXCR; each CDR3 protein has one entry. The sample has about 220,000 distinct CDR3 sequences; 18% are singletons. Sequencing used blood, either unsorted or a sorted T cell fraction (not recorded which). The rearrangement links TRBV30 to TRBJ2-7; D is undetermined. The TCR comes from a male donor with ankylosing spondylitis. In DNA form, the CDR3 reads TGTGCCTGGAGTGATTGGAGCTCCTACGAGCAGTACTTC. Protein sequence: CAWSDWSSYEQYF.